This T cell receptor (beta chain) appears in the sequencing data of a study of T cell responses to AZD1222 COVID-19 vaccine. Overall study results and limits: Among those given AZD1222, only six were seropositive at baseline. The study found vaccine-associated CD4 TCRs spanning spike, dominant at 160-218 and 743-854. In a largely white British group with more females than males, clonal diversity was possibly underestimated. Nearly half of the spike-specific TCRs reportedly recognize variant regions that carry no mutations.

The CDR3 consists of 16 residues. Looked up from germline, CDR1 is GTSNPN and CDR2 is SVGIG (reference sequence). The V gene lost 0 bases and the J gene lost 5 bases, with 14 bases spanning the gap. This clone came up once. Its specificity is unknown. Clones were read by immunoSEQ multiplex PCR, and TCRdb kept only the in-frame ones, dropping some. The data hold around 65,000 clones, with around 80% observed a single time. This rearrangement joins TRBV30 to TRBJ1-6; D is perhaps TRBD1 (6 bases). This receptor was obtained from an adult who received the AZD1222 COVID-19 vaccine. The source was peripheral blood, collected 28 days after the second AZD1222 dose. CDR3 nucleotides: TGTGCCTGGAGTGTACCGGCAGGGGCGCATAATTCACCCCTCCACTTT. Translating gives CAWSVPAGAHNSPLHF.